This T cell receptor (beta chain) stems from a study of brain T cells in children with intractable seizures. Surgery cases with the highest brain T cell transcript signatures were chosen for sequencing. Patients received at least one anti-epileptic drug before surgery. Some clones are missing from TCRdb's copy, which holds only in-frame ones; the method was immunoSEQ multiplex PCR. The table shows about 80,000 clones, with 91% occurring only once. V lost 3 bases and J lost 0, with 8 bases in between. Germline V gene data show CDR1 as SNHLY and CDR2 as FYNNEI. The CDR3 is 15 amino acids. Study-wide findings and caveats: Pre-surgery blood may have been undersampled, hiding some clones.

Details on this clone: The antigen remains unidentified.

This clonotype was obtained from a girl aged 2 to 9 with Rasmussen encephalitis and intractable seizures. The V and J genes are TRBV2 and TRBJ1-4, with D unclear. Material: peripheral blood, obtained at surgery. The CDR3 is CASSDVGTTNEKLFF. The CDR3 bases are TGTGCCAGCAGTGATGTCGGAACAACTAATGAAAAACTGTTTTTT.